Below, 25 T cell receptor beta chains from the same sample are listed, as sequenced in a study of control samples from healthy donors and cancer patients. Assay used: immunoSEQ multiplex PCR; TCRdb lists only in-frame clones, some missing. The table records approximately 150,000 clones, 91% of them present only once. The sample consisted of blood. The receptor set was obtained from a woman aged 40 to 55 in good health.

This rearrangement joins TRBV5-1 to TRBJ2-3; possibly TRBD2 for D (7 bases). Germline-derived CDR1 and CDR2 are SGHRS and YFSETQ. CDR3 length equals 14 residues. V lost 0 bases and J lost 3, with 8 bases in between. CDR3 in amino acids: CASSLEGGTDTQYF. The CDR3 DNA reads as TGCGCCAGCAGCTTGGAGGGGGGGACAGATACGCAGTATTTT.

The chain is built from TRBV5-1 and TRBJ2-7; D is undetermined. From germline, CDR1 is SGHRS and CDR2 YFSETQ. V gave up 5 bases and J gave up 4 bases, with 7 bases separating them. The CDR3 consists of 11 residues. This CDR3 is CASRSGYEQYF. CDR3 coding DNA: TGCGCCAGCAGATCAGGTTACGAGCAGTACTTC.

The V gene is TRBV11-2, the J gene TRBJ2-7; TRBD1 matches at 8 bases. The J segment lost 5 bases and the V segment lost 1 base, leaving 10 bases of the junction unmatched. Germline V CDR1 and CDR2: SGHAT, FQNNGV. This CDR3 is built from 16 residues. This CDR3 is CASSLARTGTGHEQYF. The CDR3 DNA reads TGTGCCAGCAGCTTAGCTAGGACAGGGACCGGTCACGAGCAGTACTTC.

The CDR3 nucleotides are TGTGCCAGTAGACAAGGAGAGACCCAGTACTTC. Translating it yields CASRQGETQYF. The V gene is TRBV19, the J gene TRBJ2-5; no definite D call. The V end was cut by 6 bases, the J end by 4 bases, with 6 bases between. Germline V gene data show CDR1 as LNHDA and CDR2 as SQIVND (reference sequence). CDR3 length equals 11 residues.

This chain links TRBV4-1 with TRBJ2-2; TRBD1 or TRBD2 may be the D gene (5 bases each). Per the germline V gene, CDR1 is MGHRA and CDR2 is YSYEKL. CDR3 length: 16 residues. Trimming shortened V by 0 bases and J by 1 base, and 9 bases separated the two germline ends. The CDR3 reads CASSQEGDLNTGELFF. As DNA, the CDR3 is TGCGCCAGCAGCCAAGAGGGGGACCTGAACACCGGGGAGCTGTTTTTT.

This rearrangement joins TRBV6-1 to TRBJ1-1; D gene unclear. V was clipped by 1 base and J by 6 bases, with 12 bases between them. There are 14 residues in the CDR3. Germline V gene sequence: CDR1 MNHNS, CDR2 SASEGT. The CDR3 DNA follows: TGTGCCAGCAGTGAAGGGGTGGGAAGGGCTGAAGCTTTCTTT. It specifies CASSEGVGRAEAFF.

The chain joins TRBV6-6 to TRBJ2-5, with a possible D match to TRBD2 (6 bases). The CDR3 extends over 13 amino acids. The germline V gene has CDR1 MNHNY and CDR2 SVGAGI (reference sequence). V was trimmed by 7 bases and J by 2 bases, leaving 11 bases between them. CDR3 DNA sequence: TGTGCCAGCATCTCCAGCGGGCAAGAGACCCAGTACTTC. It specifies CASISSGQETQYF.

This clone has only one observation. The V and J genes are TRBV12-3 or TRBV12-4 and TRBJ1-4, with D tentatively TRBD1 (5 bases). The CDR3 has 12 amino acids. V lost 6 bases and J lost 10, with 12 bases in between. This chain's CDR3 is CASRYGGSKLFF. The CDR3 DNA follows: TGTGCCAGCAGATACGGGGGGTCAAAACTGTTTTTT.

This clone came up once. The J gene is TRBJ2-1, the V gene TRBV5-5; D is undetermined. The V and J ends lost 5 bases and 0 bases respectively, with 3 bases between them. CDR1 SGHKS and CDR2 YYEKEE come from the germline V gene (reference sequence). The CDR3 is made up of 12 amino acids. The CDR3 DNA sequence: TGTGCCAGCAGGTTCTCCTACAATGAGCAGTTCTTC. It is translated as CASRFSYNEQFF.

This chain links TRBV18 with TRBJ1-1, with D hard to call. This CDR3 is 12 amino acids long. Germline CDR1 KGHSH, CDR2 LQKENI. V dropped 4 bases and J dropped 5 bases, with 8 bases sitting between them. The DNA for the CDR3 is TGTGCCAGCTCACACCCTGGGACTGAAGCTTTCTTT. Amino acid sequence: CASSHPGTEAFF.

This chain links TRBV14 with TRBJ2-5, with a tentative D call TRBD2 (5 bases). Germline V gives CDR1 SGHDN, CDR2 FVKESK. The CDR3 is 17 residues long. Between the trimmed V and J ends, which lost 1 base and 1 base, there was a span of 16 bases. DNA for the CDR3: TGTGCCAGCAGCCAAGGAAAAATCCCGGGGTTCCAAGAGACCCAGTACTTC. Translation gives CASSQGKIPGFQETQYF.

CDR3 in DNA: TGTGCCAGCAGCCAAGGGCCCGGCCAGCCCCAGCATTTT. Its translation is CASSQGPGQPQHF. This sequence joins TRBV7-6 and TRBJ1-5; D unclear. Germline assignment: CDR1 SGHVS and CDR2 FNYEAQ. CDR3 size: 13 residues. Trimming removed 5 bases at V and 7 bases at J, with 12 bases between.

The chain employs TRBV2 and TRBJ1-2; 11 positions match TRBD1. V was pared by 4 bases and J by 12 bases, with 4 bases of the junction left unmatched. This CDR3 spans 12 amino acids. Looked up from germline, CDR1 is SNHLY and CDR2 is FYNNEI. This CDR3 reads CASSGTGGGHTF. In DNA, the CDR3 is TGTGCCAGCAGTGGGACAGGGGGCGGGCACACCTTC.

This clone was counted only a few times. The chain employs TRBV7-2 and TRBJ2-5, with 8 bases that match TRBD2. This CDR3 is 15 amino acids long. The J segment lost 3 bases and the V segment lost 3 bases, leaving 6 bases of the junction unmatched. Germline-derived CDR1 and CDR2 are SGHTA and FQGNSA. The CDR3 nucleotides read TGTGCCAGCAGCTTCCCTCTCGGGGGGGAAGAGACCCAGTACTTC. Translated, it gives CASSFPLGGEETQYF.

This clone was recorded a few times. The chain uses TRBV18 and TRBJ2-1; D may be TRBD1 (5 bases). With 2 bases removed from V and 8 bases from J, the gap between germline ends came to 16 bases. The CDR3 consists of 15 residues. Germline assignment: CDR1 KGHSH and CDR2 LQKENI. CDR3 nucleotide sequence: TGTGCCAGCTCACCAACATCCTCCTGGGGCGATGAGCAGTTCTTC. Translated: CASSPTSSWGDEQFF.

The genes are TRBV5-4 and TRBJ1-2; D gene unclear. CDR1 and CDR2 from the germline V gene are SGHNT and YYREEE (reference sequence). The CDR3 covers 13 residues. V was cut by 6 bases and J by 3 bases, with 12 bases left in between. The CDR3 is CASKLRVDYGYTF. For the CDR3, the DNA is TGTGCCAGCAAGCTTCGGGTTGACTATGGCTACACCTTC. Supplemented by reference TRBV5-4 and TRBJ1-2, the full variable domain reads ETGVTQSPTHLIKTRGQQVTLRCSSQSGHNTVSWYQQALGQGPQFIFQYYREEENGRGNFPPRFSGLQFPNYSSELNVNALELDDSALYLCASKLRVDYGYTFGSGTRLTVV.

The chain employs TRBV7-2 and TRBJ2-1; 12 nucleotides align to TRBD2. The CDR3 is 14 residues long. V shed 2 bases, J shed 9 bases, and the junction held 2 bases outside the gene matches. Germline V gene lookup returns CDR1 SGHTA and CDR2 FQGNSA. CDR3 DNA: TGTGCCAGCAGCTTACTAGCGGGGGGGCCTGAGCAGTTCTTC. Protein sequence: CASSLLAGGPEQFF.

The chain combines TRBV27 with TRBJ2-1; no clear D. With 0 bases removed from V and 10 bases from J, the gap between germline ends came to 7 bases. The CDR3 is 12 residues long. Germline V lookup: CDR1 MNHEY, CDR2 SMNVEV (reference sequence). The CDR3: CASSLSGYEQFF. DNA for the CDR3: TGTGCCAGCAGTTTATCGGGCTACGAGCAGTTCTTC.

V gene TRBV5-1 combines with J gene TRBJ1-6; TRBD1 is a possible D gene (5 bases). This CDR3 has 17 residues. CDR1 SGHRS and CDR2 YFSETQ come from the germline V gene. The ends were cut back, 4 bases at V and 0 bases at J, with 14 bases in the middle. The CDR3 spells CASSDTDSLSYNSPLHF. The CDR3 DNA is TGCGCCAGCAGCGATACCGACAGCCTCTCCTATAATTCACCCCTCCACTTT.

The chain joins TRBV10-3 to TRBJ1-1, with D perhaps TRBD1 (5 bases). Trimming removed 0 bases at V and 5 bases at J, with 10 bases between. Germline V gene sequence: CDR1 ENHRY, CDR2 SYGVKD. The CDR3 length is 14 residues. The DNA of the CDR3 is TGTGCCATCAGTGAGTCAGGGGTTAGGACTGAAGCTTTCTTT. Protein: CAISESGVRTEAFF.

This clone was detected only a few times. The J gene is TRBJ2-7, the V gene TRBV7-9; D not resolved. This CDR3 spans 12 amino acids. Trimming shortened V by 5 bases and J by 2 bases, and 7 bases separated the two germline ends. Looked up from germline, CDR1 is SEHNR and CDR2 is FQNEAQ (reference sequence). This CDR3 reads CASSPNPYEQYF. The CDR3 DNA reads as TGTGCCAGCAGCCCAAACCCCTACGAGCAGTACTTC. Combining the CDR3 with reference TRBV7-9 and TRBJ2-7 gives the whole variable domain DTGVSQNPRHKITKRGQNVTFRCDPISEHNRLYWYRQTLGQGPEFLTYFQNEAQLEKSRLLSDRFSAERPKGSFSTLEIQRTEQGDSAMYLCASSPNPYEQYFGPGTRLTVT.

The chain joins TRBV5-1 to TRBJ1-2, with 8 bases that match TRBD1. The V gene's germline CDR1 is SGHRS and CDR2 YFSETQ. The CDR3 is 14 residues long. V shed 3 bases, J shed 8 bases, and the junction held 9 bases outside the gene matches. The CDR3 DNA sequence: TGCGCCAGCAGCTCGGACAGGGTAGAGTGGGGCTACACCTTC. The encoded protein is CASSSDRVEWGYTF.

The chain carries TRBV6-1 and TRBJ1-5; 7 positions agree with TRBD1. Germline-derived CDR1 and CDR2 are MNHNS and SASEGT. J gave up 1 base and V 2 bases, and 5 bases lay outside the gene matches. The length of the CDR3 is 16 residues. CDR3 amino acids: CASSERGRTSNQPQHF. The CDR3 coding sequence is TGTGCCAGCAGTGAAAGGGGGCGAACAAGCAATCAGCCCCAGCATTTT.

The chain joins TRBV5-6 to TRBJ1-3; possibly TRBD1 for D (5 bases). CDR3 length equals 16 residues. The V end was cut by 1 base, the J end by 5 bases, with 16 bases between. Per germline, CDR1 SGHDT and CDR2 YYEEEE. The CDR3 nucleotides read TGTGCCAGCAGCTTGTACCCGGGGGTGTCGCGAAACACCATATATTTT. It specifies CASSLYPGVSRNTIYF.

V and J are TRBV24-1 and TRBJ2-1; perhaps TRBD2 as D (6 bases). The germline V and J ends were trimmed by 4 bases and 7 bases, with 13 bases remaining between them. CDR1 is KGHDR, CDR2 SFDVKD, per germline. This CDR3 comprises 14 residues. The DNA of the CDR3 is TGTGCCACCAGTGACGGGGGAGCTGGGAATGAGCAGTTCTTC. This sequence encodes CATSDGGAGNEQFF.